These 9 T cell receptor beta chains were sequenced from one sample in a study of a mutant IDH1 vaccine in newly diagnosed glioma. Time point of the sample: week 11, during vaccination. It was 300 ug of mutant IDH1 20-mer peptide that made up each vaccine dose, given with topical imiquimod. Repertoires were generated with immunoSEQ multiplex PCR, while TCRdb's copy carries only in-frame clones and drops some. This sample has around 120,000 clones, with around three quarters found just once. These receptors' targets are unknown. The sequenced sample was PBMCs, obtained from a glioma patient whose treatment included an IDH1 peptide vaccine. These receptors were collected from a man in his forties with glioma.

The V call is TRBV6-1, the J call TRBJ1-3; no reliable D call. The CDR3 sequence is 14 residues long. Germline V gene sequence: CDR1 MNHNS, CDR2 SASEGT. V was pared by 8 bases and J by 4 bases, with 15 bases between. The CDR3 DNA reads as TGTGCCAGCCGGTCCGCGGGCCGCGGAAACACCATATATTTT. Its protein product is CASRSAGRGNTIYF.

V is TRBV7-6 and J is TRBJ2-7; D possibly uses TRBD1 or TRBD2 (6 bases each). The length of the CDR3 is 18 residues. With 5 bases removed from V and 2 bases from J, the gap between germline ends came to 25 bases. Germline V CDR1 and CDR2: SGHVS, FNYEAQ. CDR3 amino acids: CASSPAQGGMFFTYEQYF. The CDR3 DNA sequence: TGTGCCAGCAGCCCCGCACAGGGAGGAATGTTTTTTACCTACGAGCAGTACTTC.

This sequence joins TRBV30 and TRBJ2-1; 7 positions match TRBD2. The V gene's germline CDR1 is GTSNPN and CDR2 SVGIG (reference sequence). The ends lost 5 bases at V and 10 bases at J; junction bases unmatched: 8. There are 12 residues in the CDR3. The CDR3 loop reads CAWGYSAGEQFF. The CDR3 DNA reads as TGTGCCTGGGGTTATTCAGCGGGGGAGCAGTTCTTC.

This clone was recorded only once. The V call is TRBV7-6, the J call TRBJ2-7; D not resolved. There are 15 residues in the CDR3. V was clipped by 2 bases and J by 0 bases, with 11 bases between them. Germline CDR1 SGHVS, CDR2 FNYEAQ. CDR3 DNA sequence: TGTGCCAGCAGCTTATCTGGCCGCAGCTCCTACGAGCAGTACTTC. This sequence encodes CASSLSGRSSYEQYF.

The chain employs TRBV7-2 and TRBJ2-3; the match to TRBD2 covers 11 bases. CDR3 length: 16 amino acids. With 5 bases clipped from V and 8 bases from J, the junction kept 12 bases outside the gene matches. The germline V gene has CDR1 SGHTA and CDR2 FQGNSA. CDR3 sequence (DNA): TGTGCCAGCAGCCCCCATAGCGGGGGGGCCCAAACTACGCAGTATTTT. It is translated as CASSPHSGGAQTTQYF.

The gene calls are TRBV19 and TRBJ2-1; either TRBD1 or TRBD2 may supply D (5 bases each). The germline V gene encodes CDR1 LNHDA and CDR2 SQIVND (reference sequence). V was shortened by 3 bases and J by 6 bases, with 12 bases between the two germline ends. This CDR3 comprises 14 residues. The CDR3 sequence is CASSMGSGLNEQFF. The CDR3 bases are TGTGCCAGTAGTATGGGGTCGGGGCTCAATGAGCAGTTCTTC.

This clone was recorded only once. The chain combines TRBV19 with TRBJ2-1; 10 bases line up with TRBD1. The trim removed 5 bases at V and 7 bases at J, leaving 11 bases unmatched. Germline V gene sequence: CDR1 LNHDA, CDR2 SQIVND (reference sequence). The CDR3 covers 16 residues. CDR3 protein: CASSLRTGQGRNEQFF. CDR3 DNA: TGTGCCAGTAGTCTCCGGACGGGACAGGGGAGGAATGAGCAGTTCTTC.

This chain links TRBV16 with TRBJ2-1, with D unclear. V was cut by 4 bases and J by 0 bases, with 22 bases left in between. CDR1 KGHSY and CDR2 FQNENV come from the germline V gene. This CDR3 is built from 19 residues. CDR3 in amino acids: CASSRSPPGRISSYNEQFF. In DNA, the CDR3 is TGTGCCAGCAGCCGAAGCCCCCCCGGCCGAATAAGCTCCTACAATGAGCAGTTCTTC.

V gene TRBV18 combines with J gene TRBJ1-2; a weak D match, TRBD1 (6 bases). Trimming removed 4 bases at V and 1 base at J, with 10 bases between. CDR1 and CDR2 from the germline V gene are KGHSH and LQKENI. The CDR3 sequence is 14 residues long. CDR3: CASSQTGRNYGYTF. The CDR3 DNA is TGTGCCAGCTCACAGACAGGTCGTAACTATGGCTACACCTTC.